One and the same sample provided the 19 T cell receptor beta chains below, sequenced in a study of T cells in tumors and immune-related adverse events. Here immunoSEQ multiplex PCR was the method, and the copy in TCRdb shows in-frame clones only, minus some. The data contain roughly 5,100 clones, less than 70% of them singletons. The starting material was gut tissue, obtained from a patient treated with anti-PD-1 therapy. Receptors were obtained from a female donor with metastatic renal cell carcinoma.

The chain carries TRBV11-2 and TRBJ2-7, with 13 nucleotides matching TRBD2. With 5 bases clipped from V and 12 bases from J, the junction kept 10 bases outside the gene matches. The CDR3 runs 14 residues. Germline CDR1 reads SGHAT; CDR2 reads FQNNGV. The CDR3: CASSVTSGRPLRYF. The CDR3 DNA follows: TGTGCCAGCAGCGTGACTAGCGGGAGGCCTCTGAGGTACTTC.

This clone was counted only a few times. This chain connects TRBV7-2 to TRBJ1-2; D is unclear. The CDR3 extends over 13 amino acids. Germline CDR1 is SGHTA and CDR2 is FQGNSA. The V and J ends lost 4 bases and 2 bases respectively, with 8 bases between them. The CDR3 protein is CASSSNRNYGYTF. CDR3 coding DNA: TGTGCCAGCAGCTCCAACAGAAACTATGGCTACACCTTC. Full variable domain (rest looked up from reference TRBV7-2 and TRBJ1-2): GAGVSQSPSNKVTEKGKDVELRCDPISGHTALYWYRQSLGQGLEFLIYFQGNSAPDKSGLPSDRFSAERTGGSVSTLTIQRTQQEDSAVYLCASSSNRNYGYTFGSGTRLTVV.

The chain employs TRBV19 and TRBJ1-1; no firm D call. The CDR3 is 13 residues long. The germline V gene has CDR1 LNHDA and CDR2 SQIVND (reference sequence). Trimming left V 5 bases short and J 9 bases short, with 16 bases between. CDR3 nucleotides: TGTGCCAGTAGTCCCCGCGGAGCCCCCCAAGCTTTCTTT. As protein: CASSPRGAPQAFF.

The chain joins TRBV5-4 to TRBJ2-5; 11 nucleotides line up with TRBD2. The CDR3 covers 16 residues. Trimming at V came to 4 bases and at J to 3 bases, leaving 8 bases not matched to a gene. The germline CDR1 and CDR2 sequences are SGHNT and YYREEE (reference sequence). This CDR3 reads CASSGRGGLAEETQYF. The CDR3, as DNA: TGTGCCAGCAGCGGGAGGGGGGGACTAGCGGAAGAGACCCAGTACTTC.

Sample share makes this clone medium-sized (0.01 to 0.1%). The V gene is TRBV7-9, the J gene TRBJ1-2, with D unresolved. Deletions cut 4 bases from V and 8 bases from J, with 14 bases between. Germline values: CDR1 SEHNR, CDR2 FQNEAQ (reference sequence). This CDR3 is built from 13 residues. The CDR3 loop is CASSYPPPGGYTF. CDR3 nucleotides: TGTGCCAGCAGCTACCCCCCGCCAGGCGGCTACACCTTC.

The gene calls are TRBV19 and TRBJ1-1, with 8 bases lining up with TRBD1. V gave up 4 bases and J gave up 0 bases; unmatched junction bases: 1. The CDR3 extends over 14 amino acids. Germline CDR1 is LNHDA and CDR2 is SQIVND (reference sequence). CDR3 protein: CASSTDRVNTEAFF. The CDR3 coding sequence is TGTGCCAGTAGTACGGACAGGGTGAACACTGAAGCTTTCTTT.

This clone was detected once. This sequence joins TRBV4-3 and TRBJ1-3, with D unresolved. The CDR3 extends over 14 amino acids. V dropped 1 base and J dropped 4 bases, with 8 bases sitting between them. Germline CDR1 is LGHNA and CDR2 is YSLEER. In DNA, the CDR3 is TGCGCCAGCAGCCAAGGGGCGTCGGGAAACACCATATATTTT. Residues: CASSQGASGNTIYF.

The V call is TRBV4-3, the J call TRBJ2-7, with D possibly matching TRBD2 (6 bases). The CDR3 extends over 14 amino acids. Trimming took off 2 bases at V and 1 base at J, with 9 bases between the two ends. Germline CDR1 LGHNA, CDR2 YSLEER. CDR3 DNA sequence: TGCGCCAGCAGCCAACGTCGGGAGTCCTACGAGCAGTACTTC. This translates into CASSQRRESYEQYF.

A few counts support this clone. This chain uses TRBV5-1 with TRBJ2-3, with D tentatively TRBD2 (7 bases). The V gene's germline CDR1 is SGHRS and CDR2 YFSETQ. This CDR3 has 16 amino acids. Trimming took 2 bases from V and 0 from J, leaving 13 bases between them. The CDR3 spells CASSFGGATSTDTQYF. CDR3 in DNA: TGCGCCAGCAGCTTTGGGGGGGCTACGAGCACAGATACGCAGTATTTT.

V gene TRBV5-4 combines with J gene TRBJ1-1; 9 nucleotides align to TRBD1. Per germline, CDR1 SGHNT and CDR2 YYREEE (reference sequence). Trimming took 3 bases from V and 6 from J; bases not matched to a gene: 0. This CDR3 region has 12 residues. The CDR3 DNA sequence: TGTGCCAGCAGCTGGGACAGGGCTGAAGCTTTCTTT. It encodes CASSWDRAEAFF.

This chain connects TRBV25-1 to TRBJ1-2, with 11 bases aligning to TRBD1. Germline V gives CDR1 MGHDK, CDR2 SYGVNS. Trimming took 5 bases from V and 6 from J; bases not matched to a gene: 11. This CDR3 has 16 residues. CDR3 sequence: CASSPPGDRGMNGYTF. The CDR3 DNA is TGTGCCAGCAGTCCCCCAGGGGACAGGGGGATGAATGGCTACACCTTC.

In regard to this clone: The sample has other DNA sequences that encode this CDR3 too. The rearrangement links TRBV27 to TRBJ1-1; D call uncertain. V was trimmed by 3 bases and J by 2 bases, leaving 7 bases between them. The CDR3 has 13 residues. CDR1 is MNHEY and CDR2 is SMNVEV in the germline V gene (reference sequence). The CDR3 DNA follows: TGTGCCAGCAGTTTTAGAAGAAACACTGAAGCTTTCTTT. Its translation is CASSFRRNTEAFF.

The CDR3 reads CASSSRAYNEQFF. DNA for the CDR3: TGTGCCAGCAGCTCCCGGGCCTACAATGAGCAGTTCTTC. V gene TRBV11-3 combines with J gene TRBJ2-1; D gene unclear. The CDR3 is 13 amino acids. The V and J ends lost 4 bases and 2 bases respectively, with 6 bases between them. Per germline, CDR1 SGHNT and CDR2 YENEEA.

The gene calls are TRBV7-8 and TRBJ1-2; maybe TRBD1 (5 bases). The CDR3 is 17 residues long. Deletions cut 3 bases from V and 1 base from J, with 18 bases between. Germline assignment: CDR1 SGHVS and CDR2 FQNEAQ. CDR3 sequence (DNA): TGTGCCAGCAGCTTGGGGTTGGCAGGGAGCGGTAACTATGGCTACACCTTC. Translating gives CASSLGLAGSGNYGYTF.

A word on this clone: Other DNA sequences in the sample encode the same CDR3. The genes are TRBV30 and TRBJ1-1; D uncertain. Germline CDR1 GTSNPN, CDR2 SVGIG (reference sequence). The germline V and J ends were trimmed by 0 bases and 4 bases, with 12 bases remaining between them. CDR3 length equals 14 residues. The CDR3 region has the DNA TGTGCCTGGAGTGTAAGTGGGTGGGTCACTGAAGCTTTCTTT. Protein sequence: CAWSVSGWVTEAFF.

This sequence joins TRBV6-6 and TRBJ2-7; 10 bases map to TRBD2. The J segment lost 3 bases and the V segment lost 2 bases, leaving 4 bases of the junction unmatched. This CDR3 contains 15 residues. Germline V gene data show CDR1 as MNHNY and CDR2 as SVGAGI (reference sequence). The CDR3 sequence is CASSYGLAGVYEQYF. CDR3 sequence (DNA): TGTGCCAGCAGTTACGGTCTAGCGGGAGTCTACGAGCAGTACTTC.

In this sample, this clone turned up once. V usage is TRBV28 and J usage is TRBJ1-2; D is uncertain. CDR1 and CDR2 (germline): MDHEN, SYDVKM. CDR3 length equals 17 residues. Deletions cut 2 bases from V and 3 bases from J, with 19 bases between. The CDR3 sequence: CASSLPTMKEGYYGYTF. DNA of the CDR3: TGTGCCAGCAGTTTACCAACGATGAAAGAAGGGTACTATGGCTACACCTTC.

The V call is TRBV11-2, the J call TRBJ2-3; 7 positions agree with TRBD2. CDR1 is SGHAT and CDR2 is FQNNGV in the germline V gene. This CDR3 is built from 15 residues. The V gene end was trimmed by 1 base and the J gene end by 2 bases; junction bases not matched to a gene: 3. The CDR3: CASSLGSGVTDTQYF. The CDR3, as DNA: TGTGCCAGCAGCTTAGGAAGCGGGGTCACAGATACGCAGTATTTT.

This clone was found a few times. CDR3 in amino acids: CASSSSGSASTDTQYF. CDR3 bases: TGTGCCAGCAGCTCTAGCGGGAGTGCTAGCACAGATACGCAGTATTTT. The chain has TRBV5-4 and TRBJ2-3, with 10 bases matching TRBD2. CDR1 and CDR2 from the germline V gene are SGHNT and YYREEE (reference sequence). The trim removed 3 bases at V and 0 bases at J, leaving 4 bases unmatched. The CDR3 runs 16 residues.